A single T cell receptor (beta chain) is shown here with its context. What this receptor recognizes is not known. Qualities for individual bases were not recorded, and no much larger clone is one base off. Libraries of naive CD8 T cells were built from anywhere between about 19,000 and 1,000,000 sorted cells, with 10%, 30% or 50% of the purified RNA used. Naive CD8 T cells, defined as CD8+CD4-CCR7+CD45RA+, were FACS-sorted into RLT Plus buffer on a BD FACSAria II. Detection sensitivity was tested by spiking Jurkat RNA equal to some 11 TCR copies' worth into samples containing 20,000-1,000,000 naive CD8 T cells. CD8 T cells were enriched with RosetteSep CD8+ T Cell Enrichment Cocktail and Ficoll-Paque, followed by ACK red cell lysis. This specimen belongs to a study of molecular identifiers for immune sequencing clone quantification (dated by TCRdb to 2016 to 2019). Describing the broader study: For a replicate experiment, RNA from around 20,000 or 100,000 naive CD8 T cells was divided into five aliquots, of which four were sequenced. CD8 T cells were used in a methods study to benchmark molecular-identifier clustering-based TCR repertoire sequencing (MIDCIRS) and TCR RNA copy counting.

The library was obtained by PCR. The sequencing machine was a NextSeq 500. Bulk TCR libraries were generated as previously described, with the TCR primers listed in Table S5 used. Purification of total RNA was performed with the Qiagen AllPrep DNA/RNA kit. Before analysis, reads from multiple sequencing runs of one library were combined. In the original analysis: Reads were retained only if an exact TCR constant sequence was present, and the retained reads were trimmed to 150 nt and grouped according to their 12-nt molecular barcodes. Reads in each barcode group were sub-clustered using a 15% Levenshtein threshold, and a quality-weighted consensus sequence was built for each RNA molecule. Non-functional sequences were excluded, and lower-count sequences lying one edit away from another sequence were also excluded. On the basis of fitting two negative binomial distributions, barcode sub-clusters with fewer than 20% of the maximum read count were discarded. TCRdb applied fastp at Q25 and MiXCR to the public reads, then kept only in-frame beta chains. Entries are consolidated by CDR3 protein sequence, retaining the most common genes and DNA. The V and J calls were determined by TCRdb, not by the authors. Counted in this sample were just over 95,000 distinct CDR3 sequences; 24% of them appeared once. The top ten hold approximately 0.91% of the sample.

What the research found in general, with its limitations: The naive libraries included spiked-in Jurkat TCR RNA (about nine copies' worth), and this RNA is not part of the donor repertoire. Highly expanded clone sizes could be underestimated if identical TCR molecules share a barcode. When barcode sub-clustering was not used, chimeric consensus sequences inflated TCR diversity, with chimeras reaching as high as 47%. Even against a background of some 920,000 naive CD8 T cells, spiked-in Jurkat TCR RNA amounting to a single cell's worth was reported to be detectable. In CMV-specific effector cells, over 97% of molecules were held by clones above 20 RNA copies, whereas under 1% of molecules were held by such clones in naive cells. Modeling estimated 3 to 3.5 recovered TCR RNA copies per cell, compared with about ten by digital PCR, which implies 30% to 35% capture efficiency.

According to the germline V gene (reference sequence), CDR1 reads DFQATT and CDR2 reads SNEGSKA. V lost 6 bases and J lost 1 base; the stretch between them is 9 bases long. Inclusive of the bounding cysteine and phenylalanine, the CDR3 is 12 residues long. Solely the CDR3 DNA is kept, with 36 bases framed from the first base. Source material: naive CD8+ T cells from blood, with Jurkat cell RNA spiked in. This specimen's cell subset or site label, per the study, means: FACS-sorted CD8+CD4-CCR7+CD45RA+ naive T cells. The sequence was collected from a human donor in good health. Some libraries in this study had Jurkat cell RNA spiked in. The chain employs TRBV20-1 and TRBJ1-1; tentative D gene TRBD1, with 5 bases matching. The CDR3 reads CSATDRNTEAFF. At the DNA level, the sequence is TGCAGTGCGACAGACAGGAACACTGAAGCTTTCTTT.